This T cell receptor (beta chain) was sequenced for a study of T cell repertoires in cytomegalovirus infection. Study in general: In the study, CMV epitopes included recently identified HLA-C-restricted and well-studied HLA-B-restricted ones. An indication of both CMV infection and matching HLA type came from public TCR beta signatures. Study results and caveats: Ex vivo, HLA-C-restricted CMV-specific TCR beta clonotypes prevailed over the rest of the response. Individuals carrying CMV plus the relevant HLA were identified by cumulative frequency of public TCR beta families.

The germline CDR1 and CDR2 sequences are MNHEY and SVGAGI. V was trimmed by 0 bases and J by 5 bases, leaving 10 bases between them. The CDR3 consists of 15 residues. This clonotype was detected a few times. Antigen specificity is unknown. TCRdb re-called the reads with MiXCR, one entry per CDR3 protein. The sample includes some 800,000 distinct CDR3 sequences, 25% to 35% seen only once; the top ten take about an eighth. This receptor was identified in a human donor in good health (CMV status not recorded). Some clones in this sample may be carry-over from other donors' samples. The chain links TRBV6-5 to TRBJ1-4; possible D gene TRBD1, 5 bases. This specimen was cultured CD8+ T cells from PBMCs, taken from culture after CMV antigen stimulation. DNA for the CDR3: TGTGCCAGCAGTTACTCGCCAGGACAAAATGAAAAACTGTTTTTT. It codes for CASSYSPGQNEKLFF.